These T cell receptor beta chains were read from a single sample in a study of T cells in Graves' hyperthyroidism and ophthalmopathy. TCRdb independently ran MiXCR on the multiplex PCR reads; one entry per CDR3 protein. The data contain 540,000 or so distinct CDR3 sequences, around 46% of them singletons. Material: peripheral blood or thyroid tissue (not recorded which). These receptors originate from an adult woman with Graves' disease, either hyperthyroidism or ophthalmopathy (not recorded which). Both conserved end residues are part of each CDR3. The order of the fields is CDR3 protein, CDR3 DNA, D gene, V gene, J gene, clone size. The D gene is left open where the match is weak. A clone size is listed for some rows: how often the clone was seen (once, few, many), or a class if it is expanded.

CDR3 protein: CASSPQSAGETQYF
CDR3 DNA: TGTGCCAGCAGTCCACAGTCCGCGGGGGAGACCCAGTACTTC
D gene: NA
V gene: TRBV7-3
J gene: TRBJ2-5
clone size: many

CDR3 protein: CASSIDSGQPQHF
CDR3 DNA: TGTGCCAGTAGTATTGACTCCGGACAGCCCCAGCATTTT
D gene: NA
V gene: TRBV19
J gene: TRBJ1-5
clone size: NA

CDR3 protein: CASHQGRAYEQYF
CDR3 DNA: TGTGCCAGCCATCAGGGTCGGGCCTACGAGCAGTACTTC
D gene: NA
V gene: TRBV10-3
J gene: TRBJ2-7
clone size: many

CDR3 protein: CASSQNTGAGNTEAFF
CDR3 DNA: TGTGCCAGCTCACAGAACACAGGGGCAGGGAACACTGAAGCTTTCTTT
D gene: TRBD1
V gene: TRBV9
J gene: TRBJ1-1
clone size: NA

CDR3 protein: CSVQPGSNQPQHF
CDR3 DNA: TGCAGCGTGCAACCAGGGAGCAATCAGCCCCAGCATTTT
D gene: NA
V gene: TRBV29-1
J gene: TRBJ1-5
clone size: NA

CDR3 protein: CASSPGANEKLFF
CDR3 DNA: TGTGCCAGCAGCCCCGGGGCTAATGAAAAACTGTTTTTT
D gene: NA
V gene: TRBV7-9
J gene: TRBJ1-4
clone size: many

CDR3 protein: CASSSLAGGAGEAFF
CDR3 DNA: TGCGCCAGCAGCTCACTAGCGGGAGGGGCCGGGGAGGCTTTCTTT
D gene: NA
V gene: TRBV5-1
J gene: TRBJ1-1
clone size: NA

CDR3 protein: CASSQPGARGEQYF
CDR3 DNA: TGTGCCAGCAGCCAACCGGGAGCCCGTGGTGAGCAGTACTTC
D gene: NA
V gene: TRBV7-9
J gene: TRBJ2-7
clone size: many

CDR3 protein: CASSAWTSGGNEQYF
CDR3 DNA: TGTGCCAGCAGCGCATGGACTAGCGGAGGAAACGAGCAGTACTTC
D gene: TRBD2
V gene: TRBV12-3/TRBV12-4
J gene: TRBJ2-7
clone size: NA

CDR3 protein: CSAIEAAPKGAEETQYF
CDR3 DNA: TGCAGTGCTATAGAGGCAGCACCGAAGGGCGCAGAAGAGACCCAGTACTTC
D gene: NA
V gene: TRBV20-1
J gene: TRBJ2-5
clone size: NA

CDR3 protein: CAISTQGDQPQYF
CDR3 DNA: TGTGCCATCAGTACTCAGGGGGATCAGCCCCAGTACTTC
D gene: TRBD1
V gene: TRBV10-3
J gene: TRBJ2-5
clone size: NA

CDR3 protein: CAIRDPGQPQETQYF
CDR3 DNA: TGTGCCATCAGGGATCCGGGACAGCCCCAAGAGACCCAGTACTTC
D gene: TRBD1
V gene: TRBV10-3
J gene: TRBJ2-5
clone size: many

CDR3 protein: CASSPRGTGEGEQYF
CDR3 DNA: TGTGCCAGCAGTCCCCGGGGGACAGGGGAAGGGGAGCAGTACTTC
D gene: TRBD1
V gene: TRBV12-3/TRBV12-4
J gene: TRBJ2-7
clone size: many

CDR3 protein: CASSLEAGTGNEKLFF
CDR3 DNA: TGTGCCAGCAGCTTAGAGGCGGGGACAGGGAATGAAAAACTGTTTTTT
D gene: TRBD1
V gene: TRBV7-2
J gene: TRBJ1-4
clone size: NA

CDR3 protein: CSVPLYEQYF
CDR3 DNA: TGTAGTGTTCCCCTTTACGAGCAGTACTTC
D gene: NA
V gene: TRBV20-1
J gene: TRBJ2-7
clone size: NA

CDR3 protein: CASSRAGTEYGYTF
CDR3 DNA: TGTGCCAGCAGCCGAGCCGGGACGGAATATGGCTACACCTTC
D gene: NA
V gene: TRBV3-1
J gene: TRBJ1-2
clone size: many

CDR3 protein: CASSRDGGELFF
CDR3 DNA: TGTGCCAGCAGTCGGGACGGCGGGGAGCTGTTTTTT
D gene: NA
V gene: TRBV6-2/TRBV6-3
J gene: TRBJ2-2
clone size: many

CDR3 protein: CAISDPQRGAYEQYF
CDR3 DNA: TGTGCCATCAGTGACCCCCAGCGGGGCGCCTACGAGCAGTACTTC
D gene: TRBD2
V gene: TRBV10-3
J gene: TRBJ2-7
clone size: NA

CDR3 protein: CASSPGLALETQHF
CDR3 DNA: TGTGCCAGCAGCCCGGGACTAGCATTGGAGACCCAGCATTTT
D gene: NA
V gene: TRBV7-8
J gene: TRBJ1-5
clone size: NA

CDR3 protein: CASSPAWGTIYF
CDR3 DNA: TGTGCCAGCAGCCCGGCGTGGGGGACCATATATTTT
D gene: NA
V gene: TRBV7-2
J gene: TRBJ1-3
clone size: NA

CDR3 protein: CASSQEYGTAVYNSPLHF
CDR3 DNA: TGTGCCAGCAGCCAAGAATATGGGACCGCAGTCTATAATTCACCCCTCCACTTT
D gene: NA
V gene: TRBV3-1
J gene: TRBJ1-6
clone size: many

CDR3 protein: CATSRAGISPLHF
CDR3 DNA: TGTGCCACCAGCAGAGCAGGGATCTCACCCCTCCACTTT
D gene: NA
V gene: TRBV15
J gene: TRBJ1-6
clone size: NA

CDR3 protein: CASSYPENQPQHF
CDR3 DNA: TGTGCCAGCAGTTACCCGGAGAATCAGCCCCAGCATTTT
D gene: NA
V gene: TRBV12-3/TRBV12-4
J gene: TRBJ1-5
clone size: many

CDR3 protein: CASSFRPYCSEETQYF
CDR3 DNA: TGCGCCAGCAGCTTTCGGCCCTACTGTTCTGAAGAGACCCAGTACTTC
D gene: NA
V gene: TRBV5-1
J gene: TRBJ2-5
clone size: NA

CDR3 protein: CASSGDWGYTF
CDR3 DNA: TGTGCCAGCAGCGGCGATTGGGGCTACACCTTC
D gene: NA
V gene: TRBV7-2
J gene: TRBJ1-2
clone size: few

CDR3 protein: CASSFAGGEQYF
CDR3 DNA: TGTGCCAGCAGCTTTGCGGGAGGCGAGCAGTACTTC
D gene: TRBD2
V gene: TRBV7-9
J gene: TRBJ2-7
clone size: once

CDR3 protein: CASSEIQGISGNTF
CDR3 DNA: TGTGCCAGCAGCGAGATACAGGGGATCTCTGGAAACACCTTC
D gene: TRBD1
V gene: TRBV7-9
J gene: TRBJ1-2
clone size: NA

CDR3 protein: CASSSDREINTIYF
CDR3 DNA: TGTGCCAGCAGTTCAGACAGGGAAATCAACACCATATATTTT
D gene: TRBD1
V gene: TRBV12-3/TRBV12-4
J gene: TRBJ1-3
clone size: many

CDR3 protein: CASSLLPAGGLNEAFF
CDR3 DNA: TGTGCCAGCAGCCTACTACCGGCAGGGGGCTTGAATGAAGCTTTCTTT
D gene: TRBD1
V gene: TRBV11-2
J gene: TRBJ1-1
clone size: many

CDR3 protein: CSVTGGVSEKLFF
CDR3 DNA: TGCAGCGTGACAGGGGGAGTTTCGGAAAAACTGTTTTTT
D gene: TRBD1
V gene: TRBV29-1
J gene: TRBJ1-4
clone size: many

CDR3 protein: CAWSVWSNTEAFF
CDR3 DNA: TGTGCCTGGAGTGTTTGGTCGAACACTGAAGCTTTCTTT
D gene: NA
V gene: TRBV30
J gene: TRBJ1-1
clone size: many

CDR3 protein: CSARVSGRLGEQYF
CDR3 DNA: TGCAGTGCTAGAGTCTCTGGGAGACTTGGAGAGCAGTACTTC
D gene: NA
V gene: TRBV20-1
J gene: TRBJ2-7
clone size: many

CDR3 protein: CASSLVGTAEEKLFF
CDR3 DNA: TGTGCCAGCAGCTTAGTGGGGACGGCGGAGGAAAAACTGTTTTTT
D gene: NA
V gene: TRBV7-6
J gene: TRBJ1-4
clone size: NA

CDR3 protein: CASSSLNGSTYEQYF
CDR3 DNA: TGTGCCAGCAGCTCCCTTAACGGGTCTACCTACGAGCAGTACTTC
D gene: NA
V gene: TRBV7-9
J gene: TRBJ2-7
clone size: many

CDR3 protein: CASSVDRGSSYEQYF
CDR3 DNA: TGTGCCAGCAGCGTGGACAGGGGAAGCTCCTACGAGCAGTACTTC
D gene: TRBD1
V gene: TRBV7-2
J gene: TRBJ2-7
clone size: NA

CDR3 protein: CASSLRTGATDTQYF
CDR3 DNA: TGTGCCAGCAGCTTACGGACAGGGGCCACAGATACGCAGTATTTT
D gene: TRBD1
V gene: TRBV11-2
J gene: TRBJ2-3
clone size: NA

CDR3 protein: CASSAGQGSETQYF
CDR3 DNA: TGTGCCAGCAGCGCGGGACAGGGGAGCGAGACCCAGTACTTC
D gene: TRBD1
V gene: TRBV7-8
J gene: TRBJ2-5
clone size: NA

CDR3 protein: CASSPDKGSYNSPLHF
CDR3 DNA: TGTGCCAGCAGCCCCGATAAGGGCTCCTATAATTCACCCCTCCACTTT
D gene: NA
V gene: TRBV7-9
J gene: TRBJ1-6
clone size: many

CDR3 protein: CSIDLSDTNYGYTF
CDR3 DNA: TGCAGCATTGACCTCTCGGACACCAACTATGGCTACACCTTC
D gene: NA
V gene: TRBV29-1
J gene: TRBJ1-2
clone size: NA

CDR3 protein: CSAKDWDRTPYEQYF
CDR3 DNA: TGCAGTGCTAAAGATTGGGACCGAACCCCCTACGAGCAGTACTTC
D gene: NA
V gene: TRBV20-1
J gene: TRBJ2-7
clone size: many

CDR3 protein: CAIRRGGIYEQYF
CDR3 DNA: TGTGCCATCCGCCGGGGGGGGATCTACGAGCAGTACTTC
D gene: TRBD2
V gene: TRBV10-3
J gene: TRBJ2-7
clone size: NA

CDR3 protein: CSASGGQGRYGYTF
CDR3 DNA: TGCAGTGCTAGTGGGGGACAGGGACGCTATGGCTACACCTTC
D gene: TRBD1
V gene: TRBV20-1
J gene: TRBJ1-2
clone size: few

CDR3 protein: CASSLVGEQYF
CDR3 DNA: TGTGCCAGCAGTTTAGTGGGCGAGCAGTACTTC
D gene: NA
V gene: TRBV5-1
J gene: TRBJ2-7
clone size: many

CDR3 protein: CASSPLGQPYNSPLHF
CDR3 DNA: TGTGCCAGCAGCCCACTGGGACAGCCCTATAATTCACCCCTCCACTTT
D gene: TRBD1
V gene: TRBV3-1
J gene: TRBJ1-6
clone size: many